The clone carrying this T cell receptor beta chain was counted once. The data were taken from a study of control samples from healthy donors and cancer patients. Germline V CDR1 and CDR2: MDHEN, SYDVKM. This CDR3 is 15 amino acids long. V was clipped by 3 bases and J by 7 bases, with 16 bases between them. TCRdb's table, derived via immunoSEQ multiplex PCR, lists solely in-frame clones and lacks some. The profile shows 130,000 to 150,000 clones, approximately 94% of them singletons. The rearrangement joins TRBV28 to TRBJ1-5, with D unresolved. The source of this sequence is a man between 18 and 29 years old in good health. Sequences were obtained from blood. CDR3: CASSFSLGREQPQHF. CDR3 DNA: TGTGCCAGCAGTTTCTCTCTCGGCCGTGAACAGCCCCAGCATTTT.